A single sample is the source of the 4 T cell receptor beta chains below, sequenced in a study of blood T cell repertoires in COVID-19. Here immunoSEQ multiplex PCR was the method, and the copy in TCRdb shows in-frame clones only, minus some. The repertoire consists of approximately 140,000 clones, with approximately 87% occurring once and the leading ten covering around 4.5%. Material for sequencing was peripheral blood. The source is a middle-aged woman with acute or convalescent COVID-19.

V gene TRBV21-1 combines with J gene TRBJ1-5; TRBD1, the table's D call, was not compared with the DNA. TRBV21-1 is an annotated pseudogene. This CDR3 spans 16 amino acids. The CDR3 nucleotides are TGTGCCAGCAGACTCTGGCAGGACAGTTTGAATCAGCCCCAGCATTTT. Amino acids: CASRLWQDSLNQPQHF.

The genes are TRBV23-1 and TRBJ2-7; 7 bases match TRBD1. TRBV23-1 is known as an ORF, though its function is uncertain. The CDR3 contains 18 residues. V lost 4 bases and J lost 0; bases outside the gene matches: 15. The CDR3 DNA reads TGCGCCAGCAGTCTAAGAAGCTACAGGGGCGATATCTCCTACGAGCAGTACTTC. This gives the protein CASSLRSYRGDISYEQYF.

The rearrangement joins TRBV28 to TRBJ1-1; TRBD1 agrees at 10 bases. This CDR3 has 17 residues. Germline V gene sequence: CDR1 MDHEN, CDR2 SYDVKM. V lost 3 bases to trimming and J lost 1 base; unmatched junction nucleotides: 8. CDR3 in amino acids: CASSFLGQGPGNTEAFF. In nucleotides, the CDR3 is TGTGCCAGCAGTTTTCTGGGACAGGGGCCGGGGAACACTGAAGCTTTCTTT.

In this sample, this clone turned up a few times. The gene calls are TRBV11-2 and TRBJ2-2; D might be TRBD2 (6 bases). V lost 0 bases and J lost 8, with 10 bases in between. The germline CDR1 and CDR2 sequences are SGHAT and FQNNGV. The CDR3 has 14 residues. CDR3 region: CASSLDTSWGELFF. In DNA, the CDR3 is TGTGCCAGCAGCTTAGATACTAGCTGGGGGGAGCTGTTTTTT. Variable domain in full (rest from reference TRBV11-2 and TRBJ2-2): EAGVAQSPRYKIIEKRQSVAFWCNPISGHATLYWYQQILGQGPKLLIQFQNNGVVDDSQLPKDRFSAERLKGVDSTLKIQPAKLEDSAVYLCASSLDTSWGELFFGEGSRLTVL.